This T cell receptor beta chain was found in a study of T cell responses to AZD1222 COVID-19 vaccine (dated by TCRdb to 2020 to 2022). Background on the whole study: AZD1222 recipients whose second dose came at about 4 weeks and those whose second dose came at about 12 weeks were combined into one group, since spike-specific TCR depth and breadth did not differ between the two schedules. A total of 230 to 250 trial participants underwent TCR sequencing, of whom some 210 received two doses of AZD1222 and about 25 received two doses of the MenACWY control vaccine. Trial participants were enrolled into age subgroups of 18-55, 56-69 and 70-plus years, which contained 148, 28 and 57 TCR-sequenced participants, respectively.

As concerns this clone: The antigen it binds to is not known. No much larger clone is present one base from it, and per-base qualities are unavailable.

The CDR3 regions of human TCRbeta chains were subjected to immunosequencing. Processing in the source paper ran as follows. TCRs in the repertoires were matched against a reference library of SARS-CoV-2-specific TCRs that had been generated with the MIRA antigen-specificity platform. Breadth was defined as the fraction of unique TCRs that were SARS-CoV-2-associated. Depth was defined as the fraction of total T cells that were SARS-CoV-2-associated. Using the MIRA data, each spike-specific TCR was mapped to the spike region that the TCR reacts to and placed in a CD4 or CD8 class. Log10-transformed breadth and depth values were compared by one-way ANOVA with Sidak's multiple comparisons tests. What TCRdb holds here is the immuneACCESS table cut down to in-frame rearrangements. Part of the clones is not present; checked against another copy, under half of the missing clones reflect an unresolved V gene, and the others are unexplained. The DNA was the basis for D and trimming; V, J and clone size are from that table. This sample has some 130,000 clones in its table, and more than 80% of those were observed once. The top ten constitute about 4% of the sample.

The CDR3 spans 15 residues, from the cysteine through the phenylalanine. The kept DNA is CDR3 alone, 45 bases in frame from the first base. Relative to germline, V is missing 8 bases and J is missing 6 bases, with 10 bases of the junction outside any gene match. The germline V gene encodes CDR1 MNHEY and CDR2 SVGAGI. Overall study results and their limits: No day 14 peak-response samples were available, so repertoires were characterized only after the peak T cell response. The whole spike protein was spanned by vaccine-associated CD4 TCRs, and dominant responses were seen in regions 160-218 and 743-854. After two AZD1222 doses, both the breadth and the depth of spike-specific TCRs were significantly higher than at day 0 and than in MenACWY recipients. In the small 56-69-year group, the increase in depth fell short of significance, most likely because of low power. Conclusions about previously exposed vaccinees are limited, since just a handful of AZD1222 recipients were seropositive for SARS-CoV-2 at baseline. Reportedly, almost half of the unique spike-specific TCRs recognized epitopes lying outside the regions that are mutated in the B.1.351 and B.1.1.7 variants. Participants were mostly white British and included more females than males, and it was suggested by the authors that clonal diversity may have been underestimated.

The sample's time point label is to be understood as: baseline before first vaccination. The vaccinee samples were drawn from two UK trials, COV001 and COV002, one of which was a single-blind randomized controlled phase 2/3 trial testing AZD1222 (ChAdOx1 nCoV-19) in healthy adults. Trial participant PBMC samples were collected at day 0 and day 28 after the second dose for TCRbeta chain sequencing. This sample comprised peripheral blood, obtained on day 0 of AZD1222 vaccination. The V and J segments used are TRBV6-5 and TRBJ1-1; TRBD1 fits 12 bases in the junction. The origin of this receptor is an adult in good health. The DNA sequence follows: TGTGCCAGCCAGTCCGGGACAGGGGGCGCTTCTGAAGCTTTCTTT. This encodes CASQSGTGGASEAFF.